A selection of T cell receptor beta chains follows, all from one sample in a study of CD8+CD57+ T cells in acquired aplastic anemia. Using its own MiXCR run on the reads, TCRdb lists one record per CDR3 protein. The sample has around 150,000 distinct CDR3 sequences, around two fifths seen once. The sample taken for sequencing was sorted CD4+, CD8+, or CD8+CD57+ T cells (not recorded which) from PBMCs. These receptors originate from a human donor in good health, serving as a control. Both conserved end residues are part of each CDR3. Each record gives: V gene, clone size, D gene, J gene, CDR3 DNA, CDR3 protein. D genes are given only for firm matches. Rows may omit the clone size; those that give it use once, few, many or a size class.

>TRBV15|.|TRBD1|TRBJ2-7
TGTGCCACCAGCAGGACAGGGGGGTCCTACGAGCAGTACTTC
CATSRTGGSYEQYF
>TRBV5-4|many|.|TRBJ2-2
TGTGCCAGCAGCTTGGGGGCCGAGACCGGGGAGCTGTTTTTT
CASSLGAETGELFF
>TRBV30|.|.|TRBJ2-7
TGTGCCTGGAGTGCCCCCCCCGGCGTAAAAAGACCCTACGAGCAGCACTTC
CAWSAPPGVKRPYEQHF
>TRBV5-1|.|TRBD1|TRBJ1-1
TGCGCCAGCAGCTATGGACAGGGGGGAGGTGAAGCTTTCTTT
CASSYGQGGGEAFF
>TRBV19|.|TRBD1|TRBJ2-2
TGTGCCAGTAGTGGACAGGGTAACACCGGGGAGCTGTTTTTT
CASSGQGNTGELFF
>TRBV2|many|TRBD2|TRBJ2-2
TGTGCCAGCAGCCGAGGACTAGCGGGAGGGCCCGGGGAGCTGTTTTTT
CASSRGLAGGPGELFF
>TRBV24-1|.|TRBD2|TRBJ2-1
TGTGCCACCAGTGATGTTAGCGGGGGGGGCATGAGTGAGCAGTTCTTC
CATSDVSGGGMSEQFF
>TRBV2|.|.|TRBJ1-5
TGTGCCAGCAGTGAATCGATTCAGCCCCAGCATTTT
CASSESIQPQHF
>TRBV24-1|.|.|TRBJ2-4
TGTGCCACCAGTGATTCGGGACGGGGCTTCGCCAAAAACATTCAGTACTTC
CATSDSGRGFAKNIQYF
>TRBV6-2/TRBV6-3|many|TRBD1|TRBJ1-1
TGTGCCAGCAGTGACAGGGGAGATACTGAAGCTTTCTTT
CASSDRGDTEAFF
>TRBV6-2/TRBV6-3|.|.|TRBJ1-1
TGTGCCAGCGGTTACCTATGGGGGAACACTGAAGCTTTCTTT
CASGYLWGNTEAFF
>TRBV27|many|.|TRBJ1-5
TGTGCCAGCAGTTACGGGACACCTTATAGCAATCAGCCCCAGCATTTT
CASSYGTPYSNQPQHF
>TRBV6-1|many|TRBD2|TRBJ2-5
TGTGCCAGCAGTGAAGCTAATCGTCGCCTAGCGGGAGAAGAGACCCAGTACTTC
CASSEANRRLAGEETQYF
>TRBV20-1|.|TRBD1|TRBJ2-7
TGCAGTGCAACACAGGGGCACGAGCAGTACTTC
CSATQGHEQYF
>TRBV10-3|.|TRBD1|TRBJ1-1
TGTGCCATCAGCAGGGGGCAAGGCACTGAAGCTTTCTTT
CAISRGQGTEAFF
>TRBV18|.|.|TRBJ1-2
TGTGCCAGCTCACCACAGGGGACTAACTATGGCTGCACCTTC
CASSPQGTNYGCTF
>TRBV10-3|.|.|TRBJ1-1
TGTGCCATCAGTGCGTCAGGGGCATTAGGGAACACTGAAGCTTTCTTT
CAISASGALGNTEAFF
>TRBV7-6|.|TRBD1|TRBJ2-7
TGTGCCAGCAGCTCCTCGTCGACAGGGCTCTACGGGCAGTACTTC
CASSSSSTGLYGQYF
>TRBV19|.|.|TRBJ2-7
TGTGCCAGTAGTATATCATTTGGGATGCCTTACGAGCAGTACTTC
CASSISFGMPYEQYF
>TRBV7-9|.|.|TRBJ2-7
TGTGCCAGCAGCTTAGACCGTACTACCTACGAGCAGTACTTC
CASSLDRTTYEQYF
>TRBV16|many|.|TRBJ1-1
TGTGCCAGCAGCCAACGGCTGGGGGCGGGTAATGAAGCTTTCTTT
CASSQRLGAGNEAFF
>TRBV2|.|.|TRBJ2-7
TGTGCCAGCAGCCTACAGGGTCCCTACGAGCAGTACTTC
CASSLQGPYEQYF
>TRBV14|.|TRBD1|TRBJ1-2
TGTGCCAGCAGCCCGGGACAGTACTATGGCTACACCTTC
CASSPGQYYGYTF
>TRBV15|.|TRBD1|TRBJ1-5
TGTGCCACCAGCGAAGACAGGGCGAGTCAGCCCCAGCATTTT
CATSEDRASQPQHF
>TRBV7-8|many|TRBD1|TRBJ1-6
TGTGCCACCCACAGGGGTGGAAATTCACCCCTCCACTTT
CATHRGGNSPLHF
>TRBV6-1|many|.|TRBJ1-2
TGTGCCAGCAGCCGGACAGCTTTCGGGTATGGCTACACCTTC
CASSRTAFGYGYTF
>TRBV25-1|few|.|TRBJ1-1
TGTGCCAGCAGTGTGCCTCACGGGACGTCGGCTTTCTTT
CASSVPHGTSAFF
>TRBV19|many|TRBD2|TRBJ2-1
TGTGCCACCCAGGGACTAGCGGAATACAATGAGCAGTTCTTC
CATQGLAEYNEQFF
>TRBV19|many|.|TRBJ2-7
TGTGCCAGTAGTATAGGAACGGGGAACGAGCAGTACTTC
CASSIGTGNEQYF
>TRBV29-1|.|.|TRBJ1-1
TGCAGTGTGGGACACTCGAACACTGAAGCTTTCTTT
CSVGHSNTEAFF
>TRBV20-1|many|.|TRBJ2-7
TGCAGTGCTATTAAGGATCCATCAATGGGCGAGCAGTACTTC
CSAIKDPSMGEQYF
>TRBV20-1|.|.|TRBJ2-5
TGCAGTGCTAGTGGCCCCGGACAGCAAGAGACCCAGTACTTC
CSASGPGQQETQYF
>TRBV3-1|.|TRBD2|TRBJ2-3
TGTGCCCGCAGCCAAGCCCCCTTACTAGCGGGGGGACTCTACGAGCAGTATTTT
CARSQAPLLAGGLYEQYF
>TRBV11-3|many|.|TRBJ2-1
TGTGCCAGCAGTCACAAGGGGGCCTACAATGAGCAGTTCTTC
CASSHKGAYNEQFF
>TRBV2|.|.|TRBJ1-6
TGTGCCAGCTTGTTCTACAGGGCCCTCTATAATTCACCCCTCCACTTT
CASLFYRALYNSPLHF
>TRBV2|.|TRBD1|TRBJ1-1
TGTGCCAGCAGTGGGGTAGGGGGCTTCACTGAAGCTTTCTTT
CASSGVGGFTEAFF
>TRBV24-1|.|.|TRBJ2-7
TGTGCCACCAGTGACTCAGGGACCGAGCAGTACTTC
CATSDSGTEQYF
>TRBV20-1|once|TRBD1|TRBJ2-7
TGCAGCGCAGGACAGGACTACGAGCAGTACTTC
CSAGQDYEQYF